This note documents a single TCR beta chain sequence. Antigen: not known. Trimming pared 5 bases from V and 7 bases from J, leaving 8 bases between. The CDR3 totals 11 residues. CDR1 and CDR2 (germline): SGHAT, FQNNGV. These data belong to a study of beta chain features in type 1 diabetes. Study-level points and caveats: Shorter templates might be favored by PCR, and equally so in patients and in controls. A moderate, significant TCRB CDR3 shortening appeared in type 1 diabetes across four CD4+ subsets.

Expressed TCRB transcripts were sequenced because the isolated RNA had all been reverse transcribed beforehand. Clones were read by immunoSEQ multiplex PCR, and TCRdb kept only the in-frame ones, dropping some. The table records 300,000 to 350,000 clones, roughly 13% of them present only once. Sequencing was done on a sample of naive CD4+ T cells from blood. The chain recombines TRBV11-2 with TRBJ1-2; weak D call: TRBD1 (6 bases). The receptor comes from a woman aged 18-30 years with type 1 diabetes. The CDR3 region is CASSGRGGYTF. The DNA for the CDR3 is TGTGCCAGCAGCGGCAGGGGTGGCTACACCTTC.